These 4 T cell receptor beta chains share one sample of origin, sequenced in a study of radiation and T cells in renal cell carcinoma. Only in-frame clones appear in the TCRdb table, and some are missing; sequencing was by immunoSEQ multiplex PCR. The data contain about 130,000 clones, roughly 77% of them singletons. Time point in this sample: blood 2 weeks post-SBRT. Treatment here: 15 Gy SBRT to primary tumor, nephrectomy 4 weeks later. Sequenced material: blood, taken from a patient whose treatment included radiotherapy and nephrectomy. The source of these receptors is a woman aged 55-69 years with renal cell carcinoma.

The chain has TRBV9 and TRBJ2-2; D is possibly TRBD1 (5 bases). CDR1 is SGDLS, CDR2 YYNGEE, per germline. The germline V and J ends were trimmed by 2 bases and 2 bases, with 10 bases remaining between them. The CDR3 consists of 15 residues. The chain's CDR3 is CASSVKQENTGELFF. The CDR3 nucleotides are TGTGCCAGCAGCGTGAAACAGGAAAACACCGGGGAGCTGTTTTTT. The variable domain in full, with the rest retrieved from reference TRBV9 and TRBJ2-2, is DSGVTQTPKHLITATGQRVTLRCSPRSGDLSVYWYQQSLDQGLQFLIQYYNGEERAKGNILERFSAQQFPDLHSELNLSSLELGDSALYFCASSVKQENTGELFFGEGSRLTVL.

This sequence joins TRBV7-9 and TRBJ2-3; TRBD2 matches 9 bases. The CDR3 has 15 residues. With 1 base clipped from V and 6 bases from J, the junction kept 5 bases outside the gene matches. The germline V gene has CDR1 SEHNR and CDR2 FQNEAQ (reference sequence). CDR3 nucleotides: TGTGCCAGCAGCTTAGGCGGGGGGGCCTGGGATACGCAGTATTTT. Its translation is CASSLGGGAWDTQYF.

The CDR3 DNA is TGCAGCGTACAGTGGGCGACGGGGCCCCAGCATTTT. Amino acid sequence: CSVQWATGPQHF. This chain links TRBV29-1 with TRBJ1-5; D not resolved. The CDR3 sequence is 12 residues long. The germline gives CDR1 SQVTM, CDR2 ANQGSEA. The ends were cut back, 6 bases at V and 9 bases at J, with 15 bases in the middle. Filled out from reference TRBV29-1 and TRBJ1-5, the complete variable domain reads SAVISQKPSRDICQRGTSLTIQCQVDSQVTMMFWYRQQPGQSLTLIATANQGSEATYESGFVIDKFPISRPNLTFSTLTVSNMSPEDSSIYLCSVQWATGPQHFGDGTRLSIL.

The chain couples TRBV30 to TRBJ1-2, with D possibly matching TRBD1 (5 bases). V was clipped by 4 bases and J by 4 bases, with 13 bases between them. Germline assignment: CDR1 GTSNPN and CDR2 SVGIG (reference sequence). The CDR3 has 13 amino acids. CDR3 sequence (DNA): TGTGCCTGGACCCCGGGGCAGACCTATGGCTACACCTTC. Residues: CAWTPGQTYGYTF.